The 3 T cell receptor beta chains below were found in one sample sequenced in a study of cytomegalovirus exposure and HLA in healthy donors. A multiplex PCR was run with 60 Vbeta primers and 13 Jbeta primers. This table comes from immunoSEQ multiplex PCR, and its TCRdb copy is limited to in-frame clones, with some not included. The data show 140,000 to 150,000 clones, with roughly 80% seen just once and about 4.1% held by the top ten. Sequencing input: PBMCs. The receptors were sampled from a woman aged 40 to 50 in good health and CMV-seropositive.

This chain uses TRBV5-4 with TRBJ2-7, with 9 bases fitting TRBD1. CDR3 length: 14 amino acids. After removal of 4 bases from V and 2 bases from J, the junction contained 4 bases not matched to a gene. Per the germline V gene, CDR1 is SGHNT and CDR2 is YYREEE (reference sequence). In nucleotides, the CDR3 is TGTGCCAGCAGCCAGGGACAGGGAACCTACGAGCAGTACTTC. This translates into CASSQGQGTYEQYF.

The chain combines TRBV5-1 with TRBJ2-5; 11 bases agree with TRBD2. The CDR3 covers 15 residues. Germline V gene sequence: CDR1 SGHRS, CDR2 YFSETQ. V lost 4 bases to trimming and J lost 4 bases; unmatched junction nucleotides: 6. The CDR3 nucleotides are TGCGCCAGCAGCACCCTGACTAGCGGGGTAGAGACCCAGTACTTC. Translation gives CASSTLTSGVETQYF.

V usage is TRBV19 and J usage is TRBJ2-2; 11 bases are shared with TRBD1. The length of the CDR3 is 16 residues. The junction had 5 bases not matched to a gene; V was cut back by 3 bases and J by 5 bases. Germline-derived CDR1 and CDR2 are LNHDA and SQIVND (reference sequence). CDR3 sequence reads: CASSIRGTGGTGELFF. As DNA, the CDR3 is TGTGCCAGTAGTATCAGGGGGACAGGGGGTACCGGGGAGCTGTTTTTT.